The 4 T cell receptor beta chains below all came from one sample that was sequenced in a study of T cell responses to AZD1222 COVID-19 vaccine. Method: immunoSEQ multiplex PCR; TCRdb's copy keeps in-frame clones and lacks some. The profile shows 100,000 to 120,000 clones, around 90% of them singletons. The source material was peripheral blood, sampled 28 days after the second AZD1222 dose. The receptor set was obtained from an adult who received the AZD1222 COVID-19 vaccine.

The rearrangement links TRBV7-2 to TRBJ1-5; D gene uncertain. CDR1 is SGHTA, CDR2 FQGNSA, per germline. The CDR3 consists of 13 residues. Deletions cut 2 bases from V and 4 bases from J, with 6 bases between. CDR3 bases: TGTGCCAGCAGCTTAAGCAGTAATCAGCCCCAGCATTTT. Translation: CASSLSSNQPQHF.

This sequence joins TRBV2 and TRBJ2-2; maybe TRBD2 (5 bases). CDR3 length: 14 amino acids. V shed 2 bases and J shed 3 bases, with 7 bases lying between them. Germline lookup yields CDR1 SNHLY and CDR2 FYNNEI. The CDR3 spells CASSEIGDTGELFF. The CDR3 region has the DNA TGTGCCAGCAGTGAAATCGGGGACACCGGGGAGCTGTTTTTT.

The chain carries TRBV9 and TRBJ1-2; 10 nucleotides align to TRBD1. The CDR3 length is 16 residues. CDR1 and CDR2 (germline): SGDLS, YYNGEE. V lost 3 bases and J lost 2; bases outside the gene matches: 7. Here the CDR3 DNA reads TGTGCCAGCAGCGCACACCGGGACAGGGGAAACTATGGCTACACCTTC. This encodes CASSAHRDRGNYGYTF.

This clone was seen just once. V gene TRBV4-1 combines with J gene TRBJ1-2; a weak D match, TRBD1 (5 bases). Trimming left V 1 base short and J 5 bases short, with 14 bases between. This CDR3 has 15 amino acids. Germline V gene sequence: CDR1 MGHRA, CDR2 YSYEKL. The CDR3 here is CASSQVEGTPYGYTF. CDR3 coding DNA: TGCGCCAGCAGCCAAGTGGAGGGGACCCCTTATGGCTACACCTTC.